This is a list of T cell receptor beta chains from one sample in a study of CD8 T cells in Susac syndrome. MiXCR was run by TCRdb on the immunoSEQ multiplex PCR reads, yielding one entry per CDR3 protein. Among 150,000 to 200,000 distinct CDR3 sequences, 93% were seen once, and the ten largest hold approximately 0.09%. Source material: CD4+ T cells from PBMCs. The origin of the receptors is a human donor with multiple sclerosis. CDR3s include the opening cysteine and the closing phenylalanine or tryptophan. The order of the fields is CDR3 length, D gene, clone size, V gene, J gene, CDR3 protein, CDR3 DNA. The D gene is left open where the match is weak. Rows give clone size only sometimes, using once, few, many, or a class for an expanded clone.

CDR3 length: 14; D gene: .; clone size: once; V gene: TRBV5-1; J gene: TRBJ2-7; CDR3 protein: CASSLEGVRDEQYF; CDR3 DNA: TGCGCCAGCAGCTTGGAAGGGGTTCGGGACGAGCAGTACTTC
CDR3 length: 12; D gene: .; clone size: once; V gene: TRBV20-1; J gene: TRBJ2-3; CDR3 protein: CSPGGWGDTQYF; CDR3 DNA: TGCAGTCCCGGTGGGTGGGGAGATACGCAGTATTTT
CDR3 length: 15; D gene: .; clone size: once; V gene: TRBV23-1; J gene: TRBJ2-5; CDR3 protein: CASSRNPEPGETQYF; CDR3 DNA: TGCGCCAGCAGTCGAAACCCTGAGCCGGGAGAGACCCAGTACTTC
CDR3 length: 16; D gene: .; clone size: .; V gene: TRBV7-2; J gene: TRBJ2-1; CDR3 protein: CASSRGGGSLYNEQFF; CDR3 DNA: TGTGCCAGCAGCCGAGGGGGCGGGAGTCTATACAATGAGCAGTTCTTC
CDR3 length: 16; D gene: TRBD2; clone size: .; V gene: TRBV12-3/TRBV12-4; J gene: TRBJ2-3; CDR3 protein: CASSSPSGMPTDTQYF; CDR3 DNA: TGTGCCAGCAGTTCCCCTAGCGGGATGCCCACAGATACGCAGTATTTT
CDR3 length: 15; D gene: TRBD2; clone size: .; V gene: TRBV19; J gene: TRBJ2-1; CDR3 protein: CASSKMASGRLRQFF; CDR3 DNA: TGTGCCAGTAGTAAGATGGCTAGCGGGAGGTTACGGCAGTTCTTC
CDR3 length: 14; D gene: .; clone size: .; V gene: TRBV2; J gene: TRBJ1-1; CDR3 protein: CASSYGQRNTEAFF; CDR3 DNA: TGTGCCAGCAGCTACGGACAGAGGAACACTGAAGCTTTCTTT
CDR3 length: 14; D gene: .; clone size: .; V gene: TRBV28; J gene: TRBJ2-5; CDR3 protein: CASSLGVAQETQYF; CDR3 DNA: TGTGCCAGCAGTTTGGGGGTAGCCCAAGAGACCCAGTACTTC
CDR3 length: 13; D gene: .; clone size: .; V gene: TRBV7-9; J gene: TRBJ1-3; CDR3 protein: CASGSSSGNTIYF; CDR3 DNA: TGTGCCAGCGGATCCTCCTCTGGAAACACCATATATTTT
CDR3 length: 12; D gene: .; clone size: .; V gene: TRBV30; J gene: TRBJ1-2; CDR3 protein: CACLGQGDGYTF; CDR3 DNA: TGTGCCTGTCTGGGGCAGGGTGATGGCTACACCTTC
CDR3 length: 15; D gene: TRBD1; clone size: once; V gene: TRBV6-6; J gene: TRBJ1-5; CDR3 protein: CASSETRTGYQPQHF; CDR3 DNA: TGTGCCAGCAGTGAGACTCGGACAGGTTATCAGCCCCAGCATTTT
CDR3 length: 14; D gene: .; clone size: .; V gene: TRBV15; J gene: TRBJ1-1; CDR3 protein: CATSRDGGYTEAFF; CDR3 DNA: TGTGCCACCAGCAGGGATGGGGGGTACACTGAAGCTTTCTTT
CDR3 length: 12; D gene: .; clone size: .; V gene: TRBV6-2/TRBV6-3; J gene: TRBJ1-1; CDR3 protein: CASSYRMTEAFF; CDR3 DNA: TGTGCCAGCAGTTACAGGATGACTGAAGCTTTCTTT
CDR3 length: 16; D gene: .; clone size: .; V gene: TRBV5-6; J gene: TRBJ1-5; CDR3 protein: CASSLAGRGERQPQHF; CDR3 DNA: TGTGCCAGCAGCTTGGCGGGCAGGGGTGAGCGGCAGCCCCAGCATTTT
CDR3 length: 14; D gene: .; clone size: .; V gene: TRBV20-1; J gene: TRBJ2-1; CDR3 protein: CSARSGGLVNEQFF; CDR3 DNA: TGCAGTGCTAGGTCCGGGGGTCTAGTCAATGAGCAGTTCTTC
CDR3 length: 14; D gene: TRBD2; clone size: .; V gene: TRBV29-1; J gene: TRBJ2-5; CDR3 protein: CSSTGLAGEETQYF; CDR3 DNA: TGCAGCTCAACCGGACTAGCGGGGGAAGAGACCCAGTACTTC
CDR3 length: 13; D gene: .; clone size: .; V gene: TRBV25-1; J gene: TRBJ2-5; CDR3 protein: CASSGSEGGTQYF; CDR3 DNA: TGTGCCAGCAGTGGATCAGAAGGAGGGACCCAGTACTTC
CDR3 length: 13; D gene: .; clone size: .; V gene: TRBV10-1; J gene: TRBJ2-3; CDR3 protein: CASREGPTDTQYF; CDR3 DNA: TGCGCCAGCAGGGAGGGCCCCACAGATACGCAGTATTTT
CDR3 length: 14; D gene: .; clone size: .; V gene: TRBV25-1; J gene: TRBJ2-7; CDR3 protein: CASSSTMTGYNLYF; CDR3 DNA: TGTGCCAGCAGTTCCACAATGACAGGCTACAACCTTTACTTC
CDR3 length: 14; D gene: .; clone size: .; V gene: TRBV20-1; J gene: TRBJ2-1; CDR3 protein: CSAITVSSYNEQFF; CDR3 DNA: TGCAGTGCTATAACAGTAAGCTCCTACAATGAGCAGTTCTTC